The source of this T cell receptor beta chain is a study of beta chain features in type 1 diabetes. Every bit of the isolated RNA underwent reverse transcription, so sequencing read expressed TCRB transcripts. Assay: immunoSEQ multiplex PCR; the TCRdb copy retains only in-frame clones and omits some. The repertoire consists of about 900,000 clones, with about a sixth occurring once and the leading ten covering 0.023%. Each population that was sorted was more than 95% pure. After removal of 3 bases from V and 1 base from J, the junction contained 6 bases not matched to a gene. Per germline, CDR1 MDHEN and CDR2 SYDVKM. The CDR3 is made up of 18 amino acids.

The sequence derives from a woman younger than 35 in good health. What was sequenced was naive CD4+ T cells from blood. The V and J genes are TRBV28 and TRBJ2-7; TRBD2 matches 16 bases. The CDR3 sequence is CASSLGLAGGPLSYEQYF. The CDR3, as DNA: TGTGCCAGCAGTTTGGGACTAGCGGGAGGGCCCCTGTCCTACGAGCAGTACTTC.